The 3 T cell receptor beta chains presented below share a single source sample, sequenced in a study of vaccination effects on CD4 cells after COVID-19. The culture ran for nine to ten days, and then CD4+ T cells were isolated. Their target antigens are unknown. Some clones are missing from TCRdb's copy, which holds only in-frame ones; the method was immunoSEQ multiplex PCR. The sample holds approximately 40,000 clones, more than 75% seen once. Sequencing used CD4+ T cells from PBMCs cultured without peptide, obtained before COVID-19 vaccination. These receptors were taken from a human donor who received a COVID-19 vaccine.

CDR3 sequence: CAWSVLSSNQPQHF. Written as DNA, the CDR3 is TGTGCCTGGTCTGTTCTAAGCAGCAATCAGCCCCAGCATTTT. This chain uses TRBV30 with TRBJ1-5, with unresolved D. The V end lost 5 bases, the J end lost 1 base, and 12 bases lay between the germline ends. This CDR3 has 14 residues. Looked up from germline, CDR1 is GTSNPN and CDR2 is SVGIG (reference sequence).

The chain uses TRBV7-2 and TRBJ2-1, with 10 bases lining up with TRBD2. The V gene's germline CDR1 is SGHTA and CDR2 FQGNSA. The trim removed 0 bases at V and 2 bases at J, leaving 1 base unmatched. This CDR3 comprises 16 residues. As DNA, the CDR3 is TGTGCCAGCAGCTTAGCAGCGGGGGGGGCCTACAATGAGCAGTTCTTC. Its translation is CASSLAAGGAYNEQFF.

This rearrangement joins TRBV11-2 to TRBJ2-1; the D gene is possibly TRBD2 (5 bases). The length of the CDR3 is 15 residues. The germline V gene has CDR1 SGHAT and CDR2 FQNNGV. Trimming took off 5 bases at V and 6 bases at J, with 17 bases between the two ends. The CDR3 protein is CASSPVHGEGNEQFF. In DNA form, the CDR3 reads TGTGCCAGCAGCCCGGTACATGGTGAGGGCAATGAGCAGTTCTTC.